The present TCR beta chain was sequenced within a study of T cell changes during pregnancy in multiple sclerosis. V was shortened by 3 bases and J by 4 bases, with 10 bases between the two germline ends. CDR1 and CDR2 (germline): MNHEY, SMNVEV (reference sequence). The CDR3 loop spans 13 amino acids. This table comes from immunoSEQ multiplex PCR, and its TCRdb copy is limited to in-frame clones, with some not included. The sample comprises around 48,000 clones, approximately 92% of which are singletons, and 0.65% to 0.7% rests with the top ten. The chain carries TRBV27 and TRBJ2-7; possible D gene TRBD2, 6 bases. The clonotype comes from a female donor with multiple sclerosis, enrolled in a pregnancy study. The sequences come from CD4+ T cells from peripheral blood mononuclear cells, collected in the third trimester of pregnancy. The CDR3 reads CASSLRRGYEQYF. CDR3 bases: TGTGCCAGCAGTTTGCGGAGGGGATACGAGCAGTACTTC.